The 24 T cell receptor beta chains below all came from one sample that was sequenced in a study of metastatic and nonmetastatic thyroid tumors. Using MiXCR, TCRdb reanalyzed the PCR reads. The sample includes approximately 65,000 clones, 4% to 4.5% seen only once; the top ten take under 25%. All patients reached thyroid surgery having received no treatment beforehand. The sequenced sample consisted of blood. The source of these receptors is a female donor with papillary thyroid cancer or a benign thyroid nodule (not recorded which). Some clones in this sample may be carry-over from other donors' samples.

This clone was counted at least ten times. The V gene is TRBV7-9, the J gene TRBJ1-1; the D gene is possibly TRBD1 (5 bases). The CDR3 is made up of 14 amino acids. Germline V CDR1 and CDR2: SEHNR, FQNEAQ (reference sequence). The V and J ends lost 5 bases and 6 bases respectively, with 16 bases between them. The DNA for the CDR3 is TGTGCCAGCAGCCCACGGTGGGGGGTCGCTGAAGCTTTCTTT. Its translation: CASSPRWGVAEAFF.

As to this clone: A read error may be the cause here, since a much bigger clone is one base away. This chain joins TRBV2 and TRBJ2-7; D call uncertain. The CDR3 is 13 residues long. CDR1 and CDR2 from the germline V gene are SNHLY and FYNNEI. Trimming removed 4 bases from V and 3 bases from J, with 10 bases in between. The CDR3 is CASSVLHRYEQYF. In DNA form, the CDR3 reads TGTGCCAGCAGTGTTCTTCATCGCTACGAGCAGTACTTC.

This clone was found many times. The chain is built from TRBV7-9 and TRBJ2-2; no reliable D call. Germline CDR1 SEHNR, CDR2 FQNEAQ (reference sequence). V was cut by 5 bases and J by 1 base, with 11 bases left in between. The CDR3 is 15 amino acids. CDR3 in amino acids: CASSLRVMNTGELFF. Here the CDR3 DNA reads TGTGCCAGCAGCCTCCGGGTTATGAACACCGGGGAGCTGTTTTTT.

This clone showed up many times. This chain joins TRBV24-1 and TRBJ2-1, with a tentative D call TRBD2 (7 bases). Between the trimmed V and J ends, which lost 9 bases and 6 bases, there was a span of 17 bases. The CDR3 contains 14 residues. Germline V gives CDR1 KGHDR, CDR2 SFDVKD. CDR3 nucleotide sequence: TGTGCCACCCTCAGCTCCGGGGGGCCCAATGAGCAGTTCTTC. Protein sequence: CATLSSGGPNEQFF.

This clone was seen only a few times. The chain has TRBV20-1 and TRBJ2-1; TRBD1 agrees at 10 bases. The CDR3 runs to 15 residues. CDR1 DFQATT and CDR2 SNEGSKA come from the germline V gene (reference sequence). V dropped 6 bases and J dropped 7; count of bases not matched to a gene: 12. The CDR3 region has the DNA TGCAGTGCCATGGGGGACAGGGGACTAGTTAATGAGCAGTTCTTC. Amino acid sequence: CSAMGDRGLVNEQFF.

This clone was seen many times. The gene calls are TRBV20-1 and TRBJ2-1; the D call may be TRBD1 or TRBD2 (5 bases each). Germline CDR1 and CDR2: DFQATT and SNEGSKA (reference sequence). The CDR3 loop spans 15 amino acids. Trimming stripped 0 bases from V and 0 bases from J, with 9 bases between. CDR3 sequence (DNA): TGCAGTGCTAGAGATGGGGGTCTCTCCTACAATGAGCAGTTCTTC. Amino acid sequence: CSARDGGLSYNEQFF.

The table lists this clone with a few counts. Possible read error: a much larger clone is one base away. J is TRBJ2-1 and V is TRBV20-1; D gene unclear. CDR3 length: 15 amino acids. Trimming left V 0 bases short and J 7 bases short, with 16 bases between. CDR1 and CDR2 (germline): DFQATT, SNEGSKA (reference sequence). The CDR3 coding sequence is TGCAGTGCTAGAGATGGGCAGGTCAAGCGTAATGAGCAGTTCTTC. This codes for CSARDGQVKRNEQFF.

This clone was detected many times. The chain employs TRBV7-9 and TRBJ2-3; tentatively, D is TRBD1 or TRBD2 (5 bases each). The V gene's germline CDR1 is SEHNR and CDR2 FQNEAQ (reference sequence). The CDR3 consists of 14 residues. V was trimmed by 1 base and J by 6 bases, leaving 11 bases between them. The DNA for the CDR3 is TGTGCCAGCAGCTTAGGAGGGGCGCGGGATACGCAGTATTTT. Translated: CASSLGGARDTQYF.

This clone was seen many times. The chain employs TRBV7-8 and TRBJ1-3; no reliable D call. This CDR3 is built from 14 residues. The germline V gene has CDR1 SGHVS and CDR2 FQNEAQ. V shed 4 bases and J shed 1 base, with 8 bases lying between them. In DNA, the CDR3 is TGTGCCAGCAGCTCCAGTGATTCTGGAAACACCATATATTTT. It translates to CASSSSDSGNTIYF.

This clone was detected many times. The CDR3 here is CASSEGTSGMSTDTQYF. The DNA of the CDR3 is TGCGCCAGCAGTGAGGGAACTAGCGGGATGAGCACAGATACGCAGTATTTT. The gene calls are TRBV10-1 and TRBJ2-3, with 10 bases matching TRBD2. Germline V CDR1 and CDR2: WNHNN, SYGVQD (reference sequence). V shed 2 bases, J shed 0 bases, and the junction held 5 bases outside the gene matches. This CDR3 has 17 residues.

This clone was detected only a few times. The rearrangement joins TRBV28 to TRBJ2-4; D tentatively fits TRBD1 or TRBD2 (6 bases each). Trimming shortened V by 2 bases and J by 15 bases, and 17 bases separated the two germline ends. The CDR3 length is 13 residues. Per the germline V gene, CDR1 is MDHEN and CDR2 is SYDVKM. The CDR3 region is CASSLGRGRGGYF. The CDR3, as DNA: TGTGCCAGCAGTTTAGGCAGGGGTCGGGGAGGGTACTTC.

This clone came up many times. This may stem from a read error, because a much larger clone lies one nucleotide away. The same CDR3 can be traced to other DNA sequences in this sample. This chain links TRBV12-3 or TRBV12-4 with TRBJ1-4, with 7 nucleotides matching TRBD1. The CDR3 has 15 residues. The CDR3 nucleotides read TGCGCCAGCAGCGAAAGGGACAGTAATAATGAAAAACTGTTTTTT. Its protein product is CASSERDSNNEKLFF.

A few counts support this clone. The J gene is TRBJ2-3, the V gene TRBV6-1; perhaps TRBD2 as D (5 bases). This CDR3 spans 16 amino acids. Germline V CDR1 and CDR2: MNHNS, SASEGT. The ends were cut back, 6 bases at V and 0 bases at J, with 16 bases in the middle. CDR3 sequence (DNA): TGTGCCAGCAGGGCAGGACTTGCGACTAGCACAGATACGCAGTATTTT. Amino acid sequence: CASRAGLATSTDTQYF.

This clone was counted a few times. The chain combines TRBV19 with TRBJ2-2, with 8 bases lining up with TRBD1. Per the germline V gene, CDR1 is LNHDA and CDR2 is SQIVND (reference sequence). The CDR3 runs to 15 residues. J gave up 4 bases and V 3 bases, and 4 bases lay outside the gene matches. CDR3 nucleotide sequence: TGTGCCAGTAGTATCGCTGGGACAGGCACCGGGGAGCTGTTTTTT. It specifies CASSIAGTGTGELFF.

This clone was observed at least ten times. The rearrangement links TRBV19 to TRBJ2-2, with D tentatively TRBD1 or TRBD2 (5 bases each). V shed 11 bases and J shed 3 bases, with 19 bases lying between them. The CDR3 consists of 15 residues. Germline-derived CDR1 and CDR2 are LNHDA and SQIVND (reference sequence). This CDR3 is CAGSNGQGDTGELFF. The DNA of the CDR3 is TGTGCCGGGTCGAACGGCCAGGGAGACACCGGGGAGCTGTTTTTT.

This clone occurred many times. This chain connects TRBV2 to TRBJ2-7; D might be TRBD1 (6 bases). The CDR3 has 15 amino acids. Germline-derived CDR1 and CDR2 are SNHLY and FYNNEI. V was cut by 5 bases and J by 3 bases, with 17 bases left in between. CDR3 DNA: TGTGCCAGCAGTTTCAACAGGGTATCGGACTACGAGCAGTACTTC. The encoded protein is CASSFNRVSDYEQYF.

This clone was observed at least ten times. The rearrangement joins TRBV9 to TRBJ2-1; 10 nucleotides match TRBD1. With 6 bases clipped from V and 10 bases from J, the junction kept 7 bases outside the gene matches. From germline, CDR1 is SGDLS and CDR2 YYNGEE. There are 13 residues in the CDR3. CDR3 in DNA: TGTGCCAGCACCAGACAGGGGGCGGGCGAGCAGTTCTTC. Translating it yields CASTRQGAGEQFF. Full variable domain (remainder filled in from reference TRBV9 and TRBJ2-1): DSGVTQTPKHLITATGQRVTLRCSPRSGDLSVYWYQQSLDQGLQFLIQYYNGEERAKGNILERFSAQQFPDLHSELNLSSLELGDSALYFCASTRQGAGEQFFGPGTRLTVL.

On this clone: At one end the junction does not follow the germline gene, possibly because of a read error. The V and J genes are TRBV12-3 or TRBV12-4 and TRBJ1-2, with 8 bases aligning to TRBD1. The CDR3 loop spans 12 amino acids. The CDR3 DNA is TGTGCCAGCACTTTAACCCCGGACAGGGTGCTGTTC. Protein: CASTLTPDRVLF.

The gene calls are TRBV12-3 or TRBV12-4 and TRBJ2-1, with D maybe TRBD2 (5 bases). The CDR3 extends over 14 amino acids. Trimming took 6 bases from V and 11 from J, leaving 20 bases between them. CDR3 loop: CASRNRTDSNQQFF. For the CDR3, the DNA is TGTGCCAGCAGAAACCGGACGGACTCTAACCAGCAGTTCTTC.

This clone is labeled as medium-sized. The chain uses TRBV6-1 and TRBJ2-6, with D unclear. The V end lost 8 bases, the J end lost 1 base, and 12 bases lay between the germline ends. From germline, CDR1 is MNHNS and CDR2 SASEGT. CDR3 length: 15 amino acids. CDR3 in DNA: TGTGCCAGCGGGCGAGACCTATCTGGGGCCAACGTCCTGACTTTC. The encoded protein is CASGRDLSGANVLTF.

This clone has just a few counts. The rearrangement joins TRBV6-4 to TRBJ1-2, with D unresolved. V gave up 8 bases and J gave up 2 bases, with 15 bases separating them. The CDR3 loop spans 14 amino acids. Germline loops: CDR1 MRHNA, CDR2 SNTAGT. CDR3 DNA: TGTGCCAGCGACCTCTCGAGTTCCAACTATGGCTACACCTTC. It translates to CASDLSSSNYGYTF.

The rearrangement links TRBV5-6 to TRBJ1-1; D perhaps matches TRBD1 (5 bases). This CDR3 is built from 15 residues. Germline V CDR1 and CDR2: SGHDT, YYEEEE. Trimming took off 0 bases at V and 1 base at J, with 10 bases between the two ends. Here the CDR3 reads CASSLVWQGNTEAFF. The CDR3 DNA reads TGTGCCAGCAGCTTGGTATGGCAGGGGAACACTGAAGCTTTCTTT.

This clone was picked up many times. The chain uses TRBV6-1 and TRBJ1-5; TRBD1 aligns across 10 bases. Germline V gene lookup returns CDR1 MNHNS and CDR2 SASEGT. The CDR3 consists of 14 residues. Germline trimming cut 6 bases from V and 7 bases from J; bases unmatched to any gene: 6. The CDR3 spells CASSLDRGRQPQHF. The CDR3 DNA follows: TGTGCCAGCAGCCTGGACAGGGGGAGGCAGCCCCAGCATTTT.

This clone has a count of ten or more. The V call is TRBV7-8, the J call TRBJ2-1, with 8 bases aligning to TRBD2. This CDR3 has 16 residues. Trimming took 5 bases from V and 8 from J; bases not matched to a gene: 14. Germline assignment: CDR1 SGHVS and CDR2 FQNEAQ. DNA for the CDR3: TGTGCCAGCAGCGCGGCCAGGCTAGCGGGTTGGGATGAGCAGTTCTTC. Translated, it gives CASSAARLAGWDEQFF.